These T cell receptor beta chains were read from a single sample in a study of CD8+ T cells in alopecia areata. This table comes from immunoSEQ multiplex PCR, and its TCRdb copy is limited to in-frame clones, with some not included. The sample gives about 150,000 clones, approximately 50% of which show up once; about 6.3% is in the top ten. Sequencing input: CD4+ T cells sorted from blood. These receptors all come from a human donor with alopecia areata. Each CDR3 is given with its conserved first and last residue. Fields, in order: CDR3 DNA, CDR3 protein, D gene, V gene, clone size, J gene. A D gene is named only where the DNA matches it firmly. For some rows the clone size is stated as once, few or many, or as a class when expanded; others skip it.

DNA: TGTGCCAGCAGTTACCTCGACCGCTACGAGCAGTACTTC; CDR3: CASSYLDRYEQYF; D: -; V: TRBV6-5; size: -; J: TRBJ2-7
DNA: TGTGCCAGCAGTGTTCCCAATCAGCCCCAGCATTTT; CDR3: CASSVPNQPQHF; D: -; V: TRBV2; size: -; J: TRBJ1-5
DNA: TGCGCCAGCAGCTTGGGATTAGGCGGGAGGTCCTACAATGAGCAGTTCTTC; CDR3: CASSLGLGGRSYNEQFF; D: TRBD2; V: TRBV5-1; size: -; J: TRBJ2-1
DNA: TGTGCCAGCAGTCGGGAGGATGCGCAGTATTTT; CDR3: CASSREDAQYF; D: TRBD2; V: TRBV28; size: -; J: TRBJ2-3
DNA: TGTGCCAGCAGTTTCCCCGGGGCCAACGTCCTGACTTTC; CDR3: CASSFPGANVLTF; D: -; V: TRBV28; size: -; J: TRBJ2-6
DNA: TGTGCCAGCAGCTTAGCGACTGCTAGCACAGATACGCAGTATTTT; CDR3: CASSLATASTDTQYF; D: -; V: TRBV5-4; size: -; J: TRBJ2-3
DNA: TGTGCCAGCAGCCTAACTAGCTTGTCAGGCACGCAGTATTTT; CDR3: CASSLTSLSGTQYF; D: -; V: TRBV4-2; size: -; J: TRBJ2-3
DNA: TGTGCCAGCAGTTCCCATCAGCCAGGGGCCGAGGAGCAGTACTTC; CDR3: CASSSHQPGAEEQYF; D: -; V: TRBV6-6; size: many; J: TRBJ2-7
DNA: TGTGCCAGCAGCGTTCAGGACCGGTACCTTAATGAGCAGTTCTTC; CDR3: CASSVQDRYLNEQFF; D: -; V: TRBV9; size: -; J: TRBJ2-1
DNA: TGCAGCGTTGGATCAAACTATGGCTACACCTTC; CDR3: CSVGSNYGYTF; D: -; V: TRBV29-1; size: -; J: TRBJ1-2
DNA: TGCGCCAGCAGTCCCAGGGTCGGCCTCTCCTACGAGCAGTACTTC; CDR3: CASSPRVGLSYEQYF; D: -; V: TRBV5-1; size: -; J: TRBJ2-7
DNA: TGTGCCAGCAGCTTAGCTTTAGCGGGAGAGACCCAGTACTTC; CDR3: CASSLALAGETQYF; D: TRBD2; V: TRBV11-2; size: few; J: TRBJ2-5
DNA: TGTGCCTGGGGAGGGCGGGGGGATACGCAGTATTTT; CDR3: CAWGGRGDTQYF; D: TRBD2; V: TRBV30; size: -; J: TRBJ2-3
DNA: TGTGCCAGCAGCCAACTGACAGGGGGCGGGATCGGGGAGCTGTTTTTT; CDR3: CASSQLTGGGIGELFF; D: TRBD1; V: TRBV5-6; size: -; J: TRBJ2-2
DNA: TGTGCCAGCAGCTTAGTTACCTACAATGAGCAGTTCTTC; CDR3: CASSLVTYNEQFF; D: -; V: TRBV7-2; size: -; J: TRBJ2-1
DNA: TGTGCCTGGAGTGTAGGGGCAGGGGGGGAGACCCAGTACTTC; CDR3: CAWSVGAGGETQYF; D: -; V: TRBV30; size: -; J: TRBJ2-5
DNA: TGTGCCAGCAGCTCCCTCCTAGCGGAGCACTACAATGAGCAGTTCTTC; CDR3: CASSSLLAEHYNEQFF; D: TRBD2; V: TRBV11-2; size: few; J: TRBJ2-1
DNA: TGTGCCAGCATGACGGGGGCGGCCAACACCGGGGAGCTGTTTTTT; CDR3: CASMTGAANTGELFF; D: -; V: TRBV28; size: few; J: TRBJ2-2
DNA: TGTGCCACCTCTCTGTTTGGGGTCCGGCAGTTCTTC; CDR3: CATSLFGVRQFF; D: -; V: TRBV19; size: -; J: TRBJ2-1
DNA: TGCGCCAGCAGCCGCGGAACCTACAATGAGCAGTTCTTC; CDR3: CASSRGTYNEQFF; D: -; V: TRBV5-1; size: -; J: TRBJ2-1
DNA: TGCGCCAGCAGCTTAGGAGACGGAAACACCATATATTTT; CDR3: CASSLGDGNTIYF; D: -; V: TRBV5-1; size: -; J: TRBJ1-3
DNA: TGTGCCAGCAGTGAATTGGGATGGGAGCAGTTCTTC; CDR3: CASSELGWEQFF; D: -; V: TRBV25-1; size: once; J: TRBJ2-1
DNA: TGCAGTGCGGGAACGATGGCGGAGCAGTACTTC; CDR3: CSAGTMAEQYF; D: -; V: TRBV20-1; size: -; J: TRBJ2-7
DNA: TGTGCCAGCACCCCGGGGGGTGGCGCCGCTGAGCAGTTCTTC; CDR3: CASTPGGGAAEQFF; D: TRBD2; V: TRBV7-9; size: few; J: TRBJ2-1
DNA: TGTGCCTGGAGCACAAGGATACAAGAGACCCAGTACTTC; CDR3: CAWSTRIQETQYF; D: -; V: TRBV30; size: once; J: TRBJ2-5
DNA: TGCGCCAGCAGCTTCAACGGGTTACCGGTGGACGAGCAGTACTTC; CDR3: CASSFNGLPVDEQYF; D: -; V: TRBV5-1; size: few; J: TRBJ2-7
DNA: TGTGCCAGCCTACTCGGGGGGGACACAGATACGCAGTATTTT; CDR3: CASLLGGDTDTQYF; D: TRBD2; V: TRBV28; size: -; J: TRBJ2-3
DNA: TGTGCCAGCAGCTTCAGGGCGGGGGACTATGGCTACACCTTC; CDR3: CASSFRAGDYGYTF; D: -; V: TRBV7-9; size: few; J: TRBJ1-2
DNA: TGCGCCAGCAGCTTGGCCGGCGGGACTAGCGGGACCAATGAGCAGTTCTTC; CDR3: CASSLAGGTSGTNEQFF; D: TRBD2; V: TRBV5-1; size: -; J: TRBJ2-1
DNA: TGTGCCTGGGCAAGACTAGCGGGAGTTGATACGCAGTATTTT; CDR3: CAWARLAGVDTQYF; D: TRBD2; V: TRBV30; size: -; J: TRBJ2-3
DNA: TGTGCCAGCAGCGAGACAGTCAAGATCACTGAAGCTTTCTTT; CDR3: CASSETVKITEAFF; D: -; V: TRBV7-3; size: -; J: TRBJ1-1
DNA: TGTGCCAGCAGACCCTACGAGCAGTACTTC; CDR3: CASRPYEQYF; D: -; V: TRBV6-9; size: few; J: TRBJ2-7
DNA: TGCAGCGTTACAAGTCTAACTACAGGAATAGAGACCCAGTACTTC; CDR3: CSVTSLTTGIETQYF; D: -; V: TRBV29-1; size: few; J: TRBJ2-5
DNA: TGTGCCAGCAGCCCAACACTCAACACTGAAGCTTTCTTT; CDR3: CASSPTLNTEAFF; D: -; V: TRBV7-9; size: few; J: TRBJ1-1
DNA: TGCGCCAGCAGCGATAAGCCGCGGGGTGCGAACACCGGGGAGCTGTTTTTT; CDR3: CASSDKPRGANTGELFF; D: -; V: TRBV5-1; size: -; J: TRBJ2-2
DNA: TGTGCCAGCAGCTTGGGTCAAGAATGGGGGACCCAGTACTTC; CDR3: CASSLGQEWGTQYF; D: -; V: TRBV11-2; size: few; J: TRBJ2-5
DNA: TGCGCCAGCAGCTTGGCCGGGAGTTTGTACGAGCAGTACTTC; CDR3: CASSLAGSLYEQYF; D: -; V: TRBV5-1; size: -; J: TRBJ2-7
DNA: TGTGCCAGCAGTTACGATAACTATGGCTACACCTTC; CDR3: CASSYDNYGYTF; D: -; V: TRBV27; size: -; J: TRBJ1-2
DNA: TGTGCCAGCAGCTCCGGACCTATAGGGACCCAGTACTTC; CDR3: CASSSGPIGTQYF; D: -; V: TRBV11-2; size: -; J: TRBJ2-5
DNA: TGCAGCGTTGAACGGACAGCATACGATGAGCAGTTCTTC; CDR3: CSVERTAYDEQFF; D: -; V: TRBV29-1; size: -; J: TRBJ2-1
DNA: TGTGCCAGCAGCCAAGACTCAGGGGATAACTATGGCTACACCTTC; CDR3: CASSQDSGDNYGYTF; D: -; V: TRBV14; size: few; J: TRBJ1-2
DNA: TGTGCCAGCAGTGAGTCAGGGGTCGACTATGGCTACACCTTC; CDR3: CASSESGVDYGYTF; D: -; V: TRBV25-1; size: -; J: TRBJ1-2
DNA: TGCAGCGTTATTAGTTACACCGGGGAGCTGTTTTTT; CDR3: CSVISYTGELFF; D: -; V: TRBV29-1; size: few; J: TRBJ2-2
DNA: TGTGCCAGCATCCCGGGGCGGGTGCCTGAAGCTTTCTTT; CDR3: CASIPGRVPEAFF; D: -; V: TRBV6-6; size: -; J: TRBJ1-1
DNA: TGTGCCAGCAGCCTAGACGGGAGGGTGAACAATGAGCAGTTCTTC; CDR3: CASSLDGRVNNEQFF; D: TRBD2; V: TRBV7-9; size: few; J: TRBJ2-1
DNA: TGCAGCGCCTCCCCGGGGCTAGCGGGAGACGAGCAGTACTTC; CDR3: CSASPGLAGDEQYF; D: TRBD2; V: TRBV29-1; size: once; J: TRBJ2-7
DNA: TGCGCCAGCAGCCAATTCTCCCCGGGGACAGGGGAGGAAAAACTGTTTTTT; CDR3: CASSQFSPGTGEEKLFF; D: TRBD1; V: TRBV4-1; size: few; J: TRBJ1-4
DNA: TGTGCCAGCAGCTTGATCCGCAATCCCACAGATACGCAGTATTTT; CDR3: CASSLIRNPTDTQYF; D: -; V: TRBV7-2; size: -; J: TRBJ2-3
DNA: TGTGCCAGCAGCTTACTTACGCTTGAAGCTTTCTTT; CDR3: CASSLLTLEAFF; D: -; V: TRBV7-9; size: few; J: TRBJ1-1
DNA: TGTGCCAGCCAGGTATACGATACGCAGTATTTT; CDR3: CASQVYDTQYF; D: -; V: TRBV2; size: -; J: TRBJ2-3
DNA: TGCGCCAGCAGCTTGCAAGGTCCTTCCTACGAGCAGTACTTC; CDR3: CASSLQGPSYEQYF; D: -; V: TRBV5-1; size: few; J: TRBJ2-7
DNA: TGCAGTATAACTCTCAGCGGGCTGAACAATGAGCAGTTCTTC; CDR3: CSITLSGLNNEQFF; D: -; V: TRBV29-1; size: few; J: TRBJ2-1
DNA: TGCAGCGTTGATGGGGGGCATAGGGACGAGCAGTACTTC; CDR3: CSVDGGHRDEQYF; D: -; V: TRBV29-1; size: once; J: TRBJ2-7
DNA: TGCAGCGTTGCTGAGGGAAATACGGCCCAGCATTTT; CDR3: CSVAEGNTAQHF; D: -; V: TRBV29-1; size: -; J: TRBJ1-5
DNA: TGTGCCAGCAGCTTAGACTCTGGCCAGCAGTTCTTC; CDR3: CASSLDSGQQFF; D: -; V: TRBV7-9; size: few; J: TRBJ2-1
DNA: TGTGCCAGCAGTGAAGCAGGGGGGGCTGGCATTCAGTACTTC; CDR3: CASSEAGGAGIQYF; D: -; V: TRBV6-1; size: -; J: TRBJ2-4
DNA: TGTGCCAGCAGCTTACGGCAATCCACCGGGGAGCTGTTTTTT; CDR3: CASSLRQSTGELFF; D: -; V: TRBV7-9; size: few; J: TRBJ2-2
DNA: TGCGCCAGCAACGAAGTGGGCCTAGCGGGATACAATGAGCAGTTCTTC; CDR3: CASNEVGLAGYNEQFF; D: TRBD2; V: TRBV5-1; size: -; J: TRBJ2-1
DNA: TGCAGCGTTCGAAGACTAGCGGGAGGCGCAGATACGCAGTATTTT; CDR3: CSVRRLAGGADTQYF; D: TRBD2; V: TRBV29-1; size: few; J: TRBJ2-3
DNA: TGTGCCAGCAGTTTCACCAGGGATTCCGAAAAACTGTTTTTT; CDR3: CASSFTRDSEKLFF; D: -; V: TRBV2; size: -; J: TRBJ1-4